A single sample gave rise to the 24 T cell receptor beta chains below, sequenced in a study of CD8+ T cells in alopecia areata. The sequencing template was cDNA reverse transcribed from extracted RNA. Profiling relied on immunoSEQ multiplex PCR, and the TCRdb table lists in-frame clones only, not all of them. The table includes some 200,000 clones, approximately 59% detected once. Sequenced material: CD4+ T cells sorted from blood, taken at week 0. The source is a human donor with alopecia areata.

The CDR3 DNA reads as TGCAGCGTTGAAGACAGGGGTAATGAAAAACTGTTTTTT. This codes for CSVEDRGNEKLFF. The chain is built from TRBV29-1 and TRBJ1-4, with D perhaps TRBD1 (6 bases). Trimming removed 0 bases at V and 4 bases at J, with 6 bases between. This CDR3 contains 13 residues. From germline, CDR1 is SQVTM and CDR2 ANQGSEA.

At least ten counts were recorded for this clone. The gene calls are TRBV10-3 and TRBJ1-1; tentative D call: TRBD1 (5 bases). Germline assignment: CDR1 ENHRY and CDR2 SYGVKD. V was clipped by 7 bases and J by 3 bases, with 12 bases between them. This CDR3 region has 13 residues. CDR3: CAITGRGDTEAFF. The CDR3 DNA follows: TGTGCCATCACCGGGAGGGGTGACACTGAAGCTTTCTTT.

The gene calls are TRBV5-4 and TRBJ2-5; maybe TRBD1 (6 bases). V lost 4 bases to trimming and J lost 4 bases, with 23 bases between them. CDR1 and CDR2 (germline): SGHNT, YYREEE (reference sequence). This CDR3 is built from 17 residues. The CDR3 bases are TGTGCCAGCAGCACAAACCGACAGGTGGAAATGGGAGAGACCCAGTACTTC. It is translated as CASSTNRQVEMGETQYF.

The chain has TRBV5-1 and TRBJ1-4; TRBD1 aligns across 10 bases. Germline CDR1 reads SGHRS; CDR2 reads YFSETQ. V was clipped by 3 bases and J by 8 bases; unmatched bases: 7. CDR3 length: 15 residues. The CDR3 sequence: CASSSPGTGDEKLFF. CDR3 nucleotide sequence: TGCGCCAGCAGCTCCCCCGGGACAGGGGACGAAAAACTGTTTTTT.

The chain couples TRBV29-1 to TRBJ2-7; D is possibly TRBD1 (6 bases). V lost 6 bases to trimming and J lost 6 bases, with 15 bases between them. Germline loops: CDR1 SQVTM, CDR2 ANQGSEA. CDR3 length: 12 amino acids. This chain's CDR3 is CSVRTGLGEQYF. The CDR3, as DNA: TGCAGCGTCCGTACAGGGCTTGGCGAGCAGTACTTC.

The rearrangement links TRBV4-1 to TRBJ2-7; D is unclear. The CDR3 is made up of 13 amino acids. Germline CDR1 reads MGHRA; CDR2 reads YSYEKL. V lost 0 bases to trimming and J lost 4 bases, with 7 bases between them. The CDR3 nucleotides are TGCGCCAGCAGCCAAGATTACTTGTACGAGCAGTACTTC. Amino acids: CASSQDYLYEQYF.

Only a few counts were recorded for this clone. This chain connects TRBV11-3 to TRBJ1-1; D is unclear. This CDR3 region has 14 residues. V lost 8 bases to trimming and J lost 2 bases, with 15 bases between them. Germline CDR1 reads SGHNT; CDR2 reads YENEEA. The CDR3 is CASGLSPFNTEAFF. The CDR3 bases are TGTGCCAGCGGTTTGTCTCCTTTTAACACTGAAGCTTTCTTT. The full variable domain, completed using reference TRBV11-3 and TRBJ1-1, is EAGVVQSPRYKIIEKKQPVAFWCNPISGHNTLYWYLQNLGQGPELLIRYENEEAVDDSQLPKDRFSAERLKGVDSTLKIQPAELGDSAVYLCASGLSPFNTEAFFGQGTRLTVV.

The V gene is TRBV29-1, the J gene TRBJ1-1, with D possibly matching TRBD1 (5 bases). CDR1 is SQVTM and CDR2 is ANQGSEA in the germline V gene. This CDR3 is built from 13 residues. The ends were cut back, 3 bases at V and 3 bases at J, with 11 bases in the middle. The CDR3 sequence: CSVDRGWDTEAFF. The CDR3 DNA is TGCAGCGTTGACCGGGGGTGGGACACTGAAGCTTTCTTT.

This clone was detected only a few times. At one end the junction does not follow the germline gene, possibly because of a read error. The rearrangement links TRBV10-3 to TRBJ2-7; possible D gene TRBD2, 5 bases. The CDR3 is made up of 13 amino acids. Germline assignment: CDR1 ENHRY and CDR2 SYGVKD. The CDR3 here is CAISESGVDEQYF. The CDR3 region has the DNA TGTGCCATCAGCGAGTCCGGGGTAGACGAGCAGTACTTC.

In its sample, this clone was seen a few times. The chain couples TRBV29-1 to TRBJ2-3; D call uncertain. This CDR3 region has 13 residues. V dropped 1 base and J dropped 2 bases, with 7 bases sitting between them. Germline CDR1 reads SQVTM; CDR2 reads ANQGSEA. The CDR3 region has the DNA TGCAGCGTTGAAGGTATCGCCACAGATACGCAGTATTTT. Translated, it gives CSVEGIATDTQYF.

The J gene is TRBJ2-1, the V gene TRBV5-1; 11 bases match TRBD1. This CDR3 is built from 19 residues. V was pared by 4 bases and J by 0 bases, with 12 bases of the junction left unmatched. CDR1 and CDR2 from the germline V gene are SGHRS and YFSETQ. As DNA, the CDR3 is TGCGCCAGCAGCCTAGGGACAGGGGGTTCCCAGAGCTCCTACAATGAGCAGTTCTTC. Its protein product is CASSLGTGGSQSSYNEQFF.

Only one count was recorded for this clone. The CDR3 spells CSVDRTENQPQHF. For the CDR3, the DNA is TGCAGCGTTGATAGGACCGAAAATCAGCCCCAGCATTTT. The rearrangement links TRBV29-1 to TRBJ1-5, with D hard to call. Germline CDR1 SQVTM, CDR2 ANQGSEA. The CDR3 is 13 residues long. Trimming removed 3 bases from V and 4 bases from J, with 10 bases in between.

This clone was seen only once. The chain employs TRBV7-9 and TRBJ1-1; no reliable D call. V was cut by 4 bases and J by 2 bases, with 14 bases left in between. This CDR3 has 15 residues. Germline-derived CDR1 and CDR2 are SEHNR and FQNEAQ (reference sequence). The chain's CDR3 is CASSSVLRNNTEAFF. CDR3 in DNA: TGTGCCAGCAGCTCAGTTCTACGGAATAACACTGAAGCTTTCTTT.

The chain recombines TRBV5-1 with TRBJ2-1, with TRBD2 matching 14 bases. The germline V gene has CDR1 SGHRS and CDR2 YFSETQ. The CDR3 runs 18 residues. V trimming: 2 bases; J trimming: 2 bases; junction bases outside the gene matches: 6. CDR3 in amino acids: CASSFRTSGGSAYNEQFF. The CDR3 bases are TGCGCCAGCAGCTTCCGGACTAGCGGGGGGTCTGCCTACAATGAGCAGTTCTTC. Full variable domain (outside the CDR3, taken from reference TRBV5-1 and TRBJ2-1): KAGVTQTPRYLIKTRGQQVTLSCSPISGHRSVSWYQQTPGQGLQFLFEYFSETQRNKGNFPGRFSGRQFSNSRSEMNVSTLELGDSALYLCASSFRTSGGSAYNEQFFGPGTRLTVL.

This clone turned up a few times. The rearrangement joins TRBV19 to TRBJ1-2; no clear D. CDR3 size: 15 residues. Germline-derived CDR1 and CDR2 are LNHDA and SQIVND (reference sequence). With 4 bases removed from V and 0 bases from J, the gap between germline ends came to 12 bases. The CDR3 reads CASSNNFTANYGYTF. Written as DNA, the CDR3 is TGTGCCAGTAGTAACAACTTCACCGCTAACTATGGCTACACCTTC.

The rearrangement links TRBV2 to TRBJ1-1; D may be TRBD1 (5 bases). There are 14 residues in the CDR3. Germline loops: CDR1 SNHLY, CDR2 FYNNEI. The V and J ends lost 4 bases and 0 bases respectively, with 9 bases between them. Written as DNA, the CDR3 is TGTGCCAGCAGTGTGAGACAGATGAACACTGAAGCTTTCTTT. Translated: CASSVRQMNTEAFF.

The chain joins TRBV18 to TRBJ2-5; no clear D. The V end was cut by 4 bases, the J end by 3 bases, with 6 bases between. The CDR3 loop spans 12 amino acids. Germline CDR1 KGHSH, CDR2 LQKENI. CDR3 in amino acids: CASSLREETQYF. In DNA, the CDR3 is TGTGCCAGCTCACTCAGAGAAGAGACCCAGTACTTC.

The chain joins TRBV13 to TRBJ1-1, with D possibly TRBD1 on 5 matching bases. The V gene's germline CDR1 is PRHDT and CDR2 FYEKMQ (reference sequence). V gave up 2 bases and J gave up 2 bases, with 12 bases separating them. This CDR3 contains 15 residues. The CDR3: CASSLRPGGNTEAFF. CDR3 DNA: TGTGCCAGCAGCTTAAGGCCCGGGGGAAACACTGAAGCTTTCTTT.

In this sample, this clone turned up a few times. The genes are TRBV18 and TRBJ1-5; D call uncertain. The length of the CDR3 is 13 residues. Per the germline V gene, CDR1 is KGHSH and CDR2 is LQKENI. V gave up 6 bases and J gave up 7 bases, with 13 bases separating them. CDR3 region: CASSNDQEQPQHF. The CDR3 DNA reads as TGTGCCAGCTCTAACGACCAGGAACAGCCCCAGCATTTT.

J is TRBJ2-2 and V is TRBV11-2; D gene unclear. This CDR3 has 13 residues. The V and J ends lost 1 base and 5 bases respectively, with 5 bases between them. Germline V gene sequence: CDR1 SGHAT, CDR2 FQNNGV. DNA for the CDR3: TGTGCCAGCAGCTTAGTGGTGACCGGGGAGCTGTTTTTT. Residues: CASSLVVTGELFF.

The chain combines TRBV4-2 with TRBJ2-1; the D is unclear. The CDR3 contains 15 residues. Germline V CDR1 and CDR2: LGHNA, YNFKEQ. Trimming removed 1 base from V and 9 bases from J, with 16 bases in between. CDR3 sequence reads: CASSQGTGHSFEQFF. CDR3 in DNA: TGTGCCAGCAGCCAAGGGACCGGCCATTCTTTTGAGCAGTTCTTC.

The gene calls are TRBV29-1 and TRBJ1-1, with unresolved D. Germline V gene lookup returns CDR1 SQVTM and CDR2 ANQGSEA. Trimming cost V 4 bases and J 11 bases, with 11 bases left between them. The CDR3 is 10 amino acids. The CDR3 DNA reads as TGCAGCGTTGGCAACACTGGGGCTTTCTTT. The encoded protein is CSVGNTGAFF.

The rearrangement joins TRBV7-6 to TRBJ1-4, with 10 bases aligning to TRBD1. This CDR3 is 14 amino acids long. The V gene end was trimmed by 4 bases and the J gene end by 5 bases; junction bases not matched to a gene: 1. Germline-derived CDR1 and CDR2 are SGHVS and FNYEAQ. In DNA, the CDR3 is TGTGCCAGCAGCTCGGGACAGGGGAATGAAAAACTGTTTTTT. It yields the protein CASSSGQGNEKLFF.

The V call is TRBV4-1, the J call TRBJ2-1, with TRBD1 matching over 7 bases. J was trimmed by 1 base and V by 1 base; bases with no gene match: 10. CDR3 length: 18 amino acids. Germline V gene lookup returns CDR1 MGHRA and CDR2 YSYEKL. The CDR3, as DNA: TGCGCCAGCAGCCAAGTAGCTGGGAAGGGGGCATCCTACAATGAGCAGTTCTTC. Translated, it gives CASSQVAGKGASYNEQFF.